Presented here are 7 T cell receptor beta chains from one specimen sequenced in a study of shared clonotypes between healthy human individuals. The assay was immunoSEQ multiplex PCR, and TCRdb's table has in-frame clones only and misses some. The sample holds hundreds of thousands of clones; more than 85% are singletons and the top ten take approximately 25%. Naive-designated CD8 cells lacked CD45RO, were positively enriched for CCR7, and omitted terminally differentiated effector memory CD45RA+ cells. Sequencing used naive CD8+ T cells sorted from blood. The receptors were sampled from a man aged 25-40 years in good health.

Notes on this clone: Other DNA sequences of this sample code for an identical CDR3. The V call is TRBV6-6, the J call TRBJ2-2; D call uncertain. Germline V gives CDR1 MNHNY, CDR2 SVGAGI (reference sequence). There are 12 residues in the CDR3. The germline V and J ends were trimmed by 6 bases and 2 bases, with 4 bases remaining between them. For the CDR3, the DNA is TGTGCCAGCAGCCCAAACACCGGGGAGCTGTTTTTT. Protein: CASSPNTGELFF.

The chain is built from TRBV5-1 and TRBJ1-1, with a tentative D call TRBD1 (5 bases). V was clipped by 2 bases and J by 6 bases, with 23 bases between them. The CDR3 totals 17 residues. Germline CDR1 is SGHRS and CDR2 is YFSETQ. As DNA, the CDR3 is TGCGCCAGCAGCTTAGGAGGGACGTTTAACCCGGGCGCTGAAGCTTTCTTT. Protein: CASSLGGTFNPGAEAFF.

This rearrangement joins TRBV29-1 to TRBJ2-7; 7 bases match TRBD2. Germline loops: CDR1 SQVTM, CDR2 ANQGSEA. This CDR3 has 13 amino acids. The junction had 9 bases not matched to a gene; V was cut back by 7 bases and J by 3 bases. CDR3 sequence: CSAERDGDYEQYF. CDR3 in DNA: TGCAGCGCGGAGCGGGACGGGGACTACGAGCAGTACTTC.

CDR3 nucleotide sequence: TGTGCCAGCAGCCCGGGACGGCTACGGACAGATACGCAGTATTTT. As protein: CASSPGRLRTDTQYF. V and J are TRBV5-4 and TRBJ2-3; D is perhaps TRBD1 or TRBD2 (5 bases each). The V gene's germline CDR1 is SGHNT and CDR2 YYREEE (reference sequence). This CDR3 spans 15 amino acids. V dropped 4 bases and J dropped 3 bases, with 15 bases sitting between them. Complete variable domain (other parts from reference TRBV5-4 and TRBJ2-3): ETGVTQSPTHLIKTRGQQVTLRCSSQSGHNTVSWYQQALGQGPQFIFQYYREEENGRGNFPPRFSGLQFPNYSSELNVNALELDDSALYLCASSPGRLRTDTQYFGPGTRLTVL.

The genes are TRBV2 and TRBJ2-1; 9 bases fit TRBD2. CDR1 and CDR2 (germline): SNHLY, FYNNEI. V trimming: 1 base; J trimming: 13 bases; junction bases outside the gene matches: 14. The CDR3 spans 16 residues. CDR3 amino acids: CASSEVLAGEGADQFF. The DNA for the CDR3 is TGTGCCAGCAGTGAAGTGTTAGCGGGAGAGGGGGCCGATCAGTTCTTC.

V gene TRBV9 combines with J gene TRBJ1-2, with D hard to call. Trimming pared 0 bases from V and 7 bases from J, leaving 16 bases between. Looked up from germline, CDR1 is SGDLS and CDR2 is YYNGEE. This CDR3 has 15 amino acids. The CDR3 DNA reads TGTGCCAGCAGCGTAGCTACGGACGGAGGCTCTGGCTACACCTTC. Translating gives CASSVATDGGSGYTF.

This chain connects TRBV19 to TRBJ2-3; the D is unclear. Germline CDR1 LNHDA, CDR2 SQIVND (reference sequence). The ends were cut back, 5 bases at V and 2 bases at J, with 11 bases in the middle. The CDR3 covers 14 residues. The CDR3, as DNA: TGTGCCAGTAGTGCACTGGCTATCACAGATACGCAGTATTTT. Translating gives CASSALAITDTQYF.